The 11 T cell receptor beta chains reported below all come from one sample, sequenced in a study of shared clonotypes between healthy human individuals. Selected positively for CCR7 and CD45RO-negative, naive CD8 cells excluded terminally differentiated effector memory CD45RA+ cells. The protocol was immunoSEQ multiplex PCR, while the TCRdb copy is restricted to in-frame clones and leaves out a portion. The sample records about 750,000 clones, around 92% being singletons. The sequenced sample was naive CD8+ T cells sorted from blood. These receptors originate from a man aged 25-45 years in good health.

The chain is built from TRBV9 and TRBJ1-2, with D possibly being TRBD1 (6 bases). The CDR3 length is 14 residues. Trimming shortened V by 1 base and J by 8 bases, and 15 bases separated the two germline ends. CDR1 and CDR2 (germline): SGDLS, YYNGEE. The CDR3 is CASSVQGLSKGYTF. CDR3 in DNA: TGTGCCAGCAGCGTACAGGGGCTCTCGAAAGGCTACACCTTC. Full variable domain (rest looked up from reference TRBV9 and TRBJ1-2): DSGVTQTPKHLITATGQRVTLRCSPRSGDLSVYWYQQSLDQGLQFLIQYYNGEERAKGNILERFSAQQFPDLHSELNLSSLELGDSALYFCASSVQGLSKGYTFGSGTRLTVV.

DNA of the CDR3: TGCAGCGTTGAAGAAGCCGGGCAGGGGATGTACGAGCAGTACTTC. Translated: CSVEEAGQGMYEQYF. This sequence joins TRBV29-1 and TRBJ2-7; possible D gene TRBD1, 6 bases. CDR1 SQVTM and CDR2 ANQGSEA come from the germline V gene. V was cut by 0 bases and J by 4 bases, with 16 bases left in between. The CDR3 totals 15 residues.

The rearrangement joins TRBV6-5 to TRBJ1-5; D not resolved. CDR1 MNHEY and CDR2 SVGAGI come from the germline V gene. The CDR3 is 11 residues long. Trimming removed 5 bases from V and 10 bases from J, with 9 bases in between. Written as DNA, the CDR3 is TGTGCCAGCAGTCCCCTGAGACCCCAGCATTTT. It specifies CASSPLRPQHF.

The chain couples TRBV15 to TRBJ2-1; the D gene is possibly TRBD1 (6 bases). The CDR3 runs 13 residues. Germline CDR1 LNHNV, CDR2 YYDKDF (reference sequence). Trimming removed 5 bases at V and 3 bases at J, with 8 bases between. This CDR3 is CATSEGDYNEQFF. Here the CDR3 DNA reads TGTGCCACCAGCGAGGGGGACTACAATGAGCAGTTCTTC.

V is TRBV27 and J is TRBJ2-1; 10 positions agree with TRBD1. V trimming: 3 bases; J trimming: 8 bases; junction bases outside the gene matches: 19. This CDR3 has 19 residues. CDR1 and CDR2 from the germline V gene are MNHEY and SMNVEV (reference sequence). The CDR3 DNA is TGTGCCAGCAGTTTGGAGGGACAGGGGAGGGGAGGGGGCTGGGATGAGCAGTTCTTC. It codes for CASSLEGQGRGGGWDEQFF.

The chain has TRBV29-1 and TRBJ2-7, with D tentatively TRBD1 (6 bases). This CDR3 region has 15 residues. Per the germline V gene, CDR1 is SQVTM and CDR2 is ANQGSEA. V was trimmed by 0 bases and J by 5 bases, leaving 17 bases between them. The CDR3 sequence is CSVEDQVQGFNEQYF. Written as DNA, the CDR3 is TGCAGCGTTGAAGATCAAGTACAGGGTTTTAACGAGCAGTACTTC.

This clone was picked up one time. The chain joins TRBV28 to TRBJ1-4; 7 positions agree with TRBD1. The germline gives CDR1 MDHEN, CDR2 SYDVKM. CDR3 size: 13 residues. Germline trimming cut 4 bases from V and 7 bases from J; bases unmatched to any gene: 3. The DNA of the CDR3 is TGTGCCAGCAGTTCGACAGGGAGTGAAAAACTGTTTTTT. This sequence encodes CASSSTGSEKLFF.

The genes are TRBV9 and TRBJ1-1, with D uncertain. The length of the CDR3 is 15 residues. V lost 0 bases to trimming and J lost 0 bases, with 9 bases between them. CDR1 is SGDLS, CDR2 YYNGEE, per germline. The CDR3 here is CASSVGSGVNTEAFF. The CDR3 DNA is TGTGCCAGCAGCGTAGGCAGTGGCGTGAACACTGAAGCTTTCTTT.

This rearrangement joins TRBV2 to TRBJ2-1; 11 bases line up with TRBD2. The CDR3 extends over 15 amino acids. J was trimmed by 4 bases and V by 6 bases; bases with no gene match: 5. Germline loops: CDR1 SNHLY, CDR2 FYNNEI. CDR3 DNA sequence: TGTGCCAGCAGGGAGGGACTAGCGGTTTACAATGAGCAGTTCTTC. It encodes CASREGLAVYNEQFF.

This clone came up once. V gene TRBV6-1 combines with J gene TRBJ2-7, with 8 bases matching TRBD1. Germline loops: CDR1 MNHNS, CDR2 SASEGT. CDR3 length: 14 residues. After removal of 8 bases from V and 3 bases from J, the junction contained 9 bases not matched to a gene. In DNA, the CDR3 is TGTGCCAGCTACCAATCCGGGACAGGCTACGAGCAGTACTTC. Amino acid sequence: CASYQSGTGYEQYF.

The chain's CDR3 is CASSFGTGFEQYF. CDR3 nucleotides: TGTGCCAGCAGTTTCGGGACAGGGTTCGAGCAGTACTTC. The chain carries TRBV27 and TRBJ2-7; 9 nucleotides line up with TRBD1. Germline CDR1 MNHEY, CDR2 SMNVEV (reference sequence). Trimming took 3 bases from V and 6 from J; bases not matched to a gene: 3. The CDR3 is 13 amino acids.